This record looks at one T cell receptor (beta chain) sequence and its context. The antigen remains undetermined. This CDR3 is built from 14 residues. CDR1 is LGHDT, CDR2 YNNKEL, per germline (reference sequence). V was cut by 4 bases and J by 5 bases, with 12 bases left in between. After 5'RACE with constant-segment primers, TCR alpha and TCR beta cDNA libraries carrying sample barcodes and UMIs were obtained. TCRdb itself ran the 5' RACE reads through MiXCR, one entry per CDR3 protein. The profile shows approximately 46,000 distinct CDR3 sequences, 6% to 7% of them singletons. The entry originates in a study of T-cell memory formation after mild COVID-19. The study, taken as a whole, reports: CD4+ contracting clones were mainly CM and EM; CD8+ ones, EMRA. Day 15 to 85 contractors were CD4/CD8 balanced; later expanders leaned CD4+. Pre-infection memory contained some responding clones, which suggested that cross-reactive memory had joined.

The chain carries TRBV3-1 and TRBJ1-5, with D unresolved. The TCR was taken from an adult who had mild COVID-19 (a few samples of this study predate the infection). Cell type and time point are not known. Material: PBMCs or a T cell subset sorted from them (not recorded which). CDR3 sequence (DNA): TGTGCCAGCAGCCTCGGTCATCTATATCAGCCCCAGCATTTT. It specifies CASSLGHLYQPQHF.